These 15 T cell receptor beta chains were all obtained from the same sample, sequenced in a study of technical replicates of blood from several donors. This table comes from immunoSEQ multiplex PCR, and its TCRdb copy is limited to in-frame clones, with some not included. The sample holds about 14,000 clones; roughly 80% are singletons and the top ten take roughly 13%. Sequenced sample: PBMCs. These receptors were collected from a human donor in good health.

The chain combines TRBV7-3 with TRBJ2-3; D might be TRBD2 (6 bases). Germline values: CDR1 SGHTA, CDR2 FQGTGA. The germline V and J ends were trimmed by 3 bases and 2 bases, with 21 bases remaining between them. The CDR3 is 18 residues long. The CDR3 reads CASSFFKGVAVLTDTQYF. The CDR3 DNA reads TGTGCCAGCAGCTTTTTTAAAGGAGTAGCGGTCCTCACAGATACGCAGTATTTT.

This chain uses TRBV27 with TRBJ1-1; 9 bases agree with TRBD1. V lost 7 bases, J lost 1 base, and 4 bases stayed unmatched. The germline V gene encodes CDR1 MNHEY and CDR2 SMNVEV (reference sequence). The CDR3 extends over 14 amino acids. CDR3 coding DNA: TGTGCCAGCACCGTGACAGGGGGGAACACTGAAGCTTTCTTT. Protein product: CASTVTGGNTEAFF.

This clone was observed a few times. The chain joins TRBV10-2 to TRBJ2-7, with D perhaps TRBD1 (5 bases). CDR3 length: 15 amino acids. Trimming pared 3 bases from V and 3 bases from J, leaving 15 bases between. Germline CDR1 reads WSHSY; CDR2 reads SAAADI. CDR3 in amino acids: CASSDFRVGDYEQYF. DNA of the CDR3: TGCGCCAGCAGTGATTTCAGGGTTGGCGACTACGAGCAGTACTTC.

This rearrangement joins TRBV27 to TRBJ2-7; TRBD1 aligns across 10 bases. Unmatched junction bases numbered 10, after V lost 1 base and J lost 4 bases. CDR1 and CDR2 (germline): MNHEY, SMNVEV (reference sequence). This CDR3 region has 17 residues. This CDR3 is CASSLLRPGTGVYEQYF. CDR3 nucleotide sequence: TGTGCCAGCAGTTTATTGCGCCCTGGGACAGGGGTTTACGAGCAGTACTTC.

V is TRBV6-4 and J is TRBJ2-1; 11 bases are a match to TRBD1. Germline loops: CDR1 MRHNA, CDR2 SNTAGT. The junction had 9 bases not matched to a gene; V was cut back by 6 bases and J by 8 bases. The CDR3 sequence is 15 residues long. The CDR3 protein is CASSDGTGGADEQFF. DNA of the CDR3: TGTGCCAGCAGCGACGGGACAGGGGGGGCCGATGAGCAGTTCTTC.

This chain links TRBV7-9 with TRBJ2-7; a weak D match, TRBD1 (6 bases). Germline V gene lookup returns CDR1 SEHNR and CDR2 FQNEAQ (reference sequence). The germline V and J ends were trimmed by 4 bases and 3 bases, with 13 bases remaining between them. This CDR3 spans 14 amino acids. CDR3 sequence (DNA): TGTGCCAGCAGCTCCGGGACACCTGTCTACGAGCAGTACTTC. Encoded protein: CASSSGTPVYEQYF.

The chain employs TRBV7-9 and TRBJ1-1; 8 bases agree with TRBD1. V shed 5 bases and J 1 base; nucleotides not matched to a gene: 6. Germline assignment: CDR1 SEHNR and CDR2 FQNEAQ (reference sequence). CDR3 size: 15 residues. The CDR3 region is CASSPGQGGNTEAFF. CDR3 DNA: TGTGCCAGCAGCCCAGGACAGGGAGGGAACACTGAAGCTTTCTTT.

CDR3 residues: CASSLIGRTEAFF. CDR3 nucleotide sequence: TGTGCCAGCAGCTTAATTGGGAGGACTGAAGCTTTCTTT. The chain recombines TRBV7-3 with TRBJ1-1; D gene ambiguous. Germline V CDR1 and CDR2: SGHTA, FQGTGA. The CDR3 consists of 13 residues. Trimming took 1 base from V and 5 from J, leaving 8 bases between them.

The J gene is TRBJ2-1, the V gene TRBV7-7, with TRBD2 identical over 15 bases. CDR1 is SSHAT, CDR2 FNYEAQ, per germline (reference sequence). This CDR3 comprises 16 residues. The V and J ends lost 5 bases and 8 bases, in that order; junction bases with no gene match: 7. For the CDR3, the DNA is TGTGCCAGCAGCCGCGGACTAGCGGGAGGGAAGGATGAGCAGTTCTTC. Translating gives CASSRGLAGGKDEQFF.

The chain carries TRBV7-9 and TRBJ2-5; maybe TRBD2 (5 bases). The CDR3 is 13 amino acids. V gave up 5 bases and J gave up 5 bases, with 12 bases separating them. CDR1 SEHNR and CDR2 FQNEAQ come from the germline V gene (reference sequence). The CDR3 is CASSAPGGETQYF. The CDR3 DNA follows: TGTGCCAGCAGCGCCCCGGGCGGGGAGACCCAGTACTTC.

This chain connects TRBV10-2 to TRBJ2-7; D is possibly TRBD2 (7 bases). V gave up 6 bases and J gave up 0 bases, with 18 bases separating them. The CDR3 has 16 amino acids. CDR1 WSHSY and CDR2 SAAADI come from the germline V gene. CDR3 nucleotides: TGCGCCAGCAGCGAAGGGGGGGCGAGGGGCTCCTACGAGCAGTACTTC. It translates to CASSEGGARGSYEQYF.

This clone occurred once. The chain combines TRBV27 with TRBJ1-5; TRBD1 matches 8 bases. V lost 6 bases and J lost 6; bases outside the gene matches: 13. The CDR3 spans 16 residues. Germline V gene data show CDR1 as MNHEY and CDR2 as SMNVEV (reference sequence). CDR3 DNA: TGTGCCAGCAGAGCAGGGGGCGGCTTGAAGTCTCAGCCCCAGCATTTT. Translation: CASRAGGGLKSQPQHF.

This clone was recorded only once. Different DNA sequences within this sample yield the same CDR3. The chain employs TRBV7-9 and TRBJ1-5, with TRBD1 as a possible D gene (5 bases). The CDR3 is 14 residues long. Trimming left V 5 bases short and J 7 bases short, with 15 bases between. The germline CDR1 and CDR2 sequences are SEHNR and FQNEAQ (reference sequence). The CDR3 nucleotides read TGTGCCAGCAGCCTAGGGCAGGGTGGCCAGCCCCAGCATTTT. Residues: CASSLGQGGQPQHF. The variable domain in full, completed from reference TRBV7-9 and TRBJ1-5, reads DTGVSQNPRHKITKRGQNVTFRCDPISEHNRLYWYRQTLGQGPEFLTYFQNEAQLEKSRLLSDRFSAERPKGSFSTLEIQRTEQGDSAMYLCASSLGQGGQPQHFGDGTRLSIL.

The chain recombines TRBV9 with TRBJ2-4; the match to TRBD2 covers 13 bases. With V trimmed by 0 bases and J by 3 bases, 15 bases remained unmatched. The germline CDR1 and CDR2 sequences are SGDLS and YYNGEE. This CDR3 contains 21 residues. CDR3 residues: CASSVAHPGTSGKSGKNIQYF. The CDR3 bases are TGTGCCAGCAGCGTAGCCCACCCCGGGACTAGCGGGAAGTCGGGCAAAAACATTCAGTACTTC.

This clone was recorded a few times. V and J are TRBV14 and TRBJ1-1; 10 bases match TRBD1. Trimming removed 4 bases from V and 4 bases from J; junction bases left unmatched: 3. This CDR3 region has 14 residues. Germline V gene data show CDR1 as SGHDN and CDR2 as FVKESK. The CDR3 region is CASSLRTGGTEAFF. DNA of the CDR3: TGTGCCAGCAGCCTCCGGACAGGGGGCACTGAAGCTTTCTTT.